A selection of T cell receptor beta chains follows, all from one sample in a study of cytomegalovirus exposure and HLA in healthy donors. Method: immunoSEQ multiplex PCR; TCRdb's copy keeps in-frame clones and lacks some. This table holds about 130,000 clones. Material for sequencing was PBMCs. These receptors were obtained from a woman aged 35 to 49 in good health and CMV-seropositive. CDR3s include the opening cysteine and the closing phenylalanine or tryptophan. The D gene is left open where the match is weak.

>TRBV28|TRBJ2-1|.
CASSFGSSSNEQFF
TGTGCCAGCAGTTTTGGCAGTTCCAGCAATGAGCAGTTCTTC
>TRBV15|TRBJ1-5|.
CATSRDQGSNQPQHF
TGTGCCACCAGCAGAGATCAGGGAAGCAATCAGCCCCAGCATTTT
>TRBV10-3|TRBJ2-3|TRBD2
CAISESSGKTDTQYF
TGTGCCATCAGTGAGTCTAGCGGGAAGACAGATACGCAGTATTTT
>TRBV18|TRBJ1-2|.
CASSDQEVGGYTF
TGTGCCAGCTCAGACCAGGAAGTAGGAGGCTACACCTTC
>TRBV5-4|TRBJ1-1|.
CASSLDRTNTEAFF
TGTGCCAGCAGCCTTGACAGGACGAACACTGAAGCTTTCTTT
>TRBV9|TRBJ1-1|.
CASSPPGGSTEAFF
TGTGCCAGCAGCCCCCCGGGGGGCTCCACTGAAGCTTTCTTT
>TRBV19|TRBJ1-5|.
CASSRDSNQPQHF
TGTGCCAGTAGTCGGGATAGCAATCAGCCCCAGCATTTT
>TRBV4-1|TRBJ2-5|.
CASSLPDGGQETQYF
TGCGCCAGCAGCCTTCCCGATGGGGGGCAAGAGACCCAGTACTTC
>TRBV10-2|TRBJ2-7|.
CASSESRREYEQYF
TGCGCCAGCAGTGAGTCGCGCAGGGAATACGAGCAGTACTTC
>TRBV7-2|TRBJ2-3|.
CASSLSNGMKYF
TGTGCCAGCAGCTTAAGCAACGGGATGAAGTATTTT
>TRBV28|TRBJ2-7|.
CASSSAGLVHEQYF
TGTGCCAGCAGTTCTGCAGGATTGGTCCACGAGCAGTACTTC
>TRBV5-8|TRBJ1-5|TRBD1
CASSNRGRQPQHF
TGTGCCAGCAGTAACAGGGGGCGGCAGCCCCAGCATTTT
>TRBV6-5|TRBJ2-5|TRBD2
CASRSAGGIQETQYF
TGTGCCAGCAGGTCTGCGGGAGGGATCCAAGAGACCCAGTACTTC
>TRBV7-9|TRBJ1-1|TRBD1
CASSSGQGVSAFF
TGTGCCAGCAGCTCCGGACAGGGGGTTTCAGCTTTCTTT
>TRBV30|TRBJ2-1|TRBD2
CAWSVFGGGRAGGYYNEQFF
TGTGCCTGGAGTGTATTCGGTGGGGGCAGGGCGGGAGGTTACTACAATGAGCAGTTCTTC
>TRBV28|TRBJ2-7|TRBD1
CASSPGQSDEQYF
TGTGCCAGCAGCCCGGGACAGTCGGACGAGCAGTACTTC
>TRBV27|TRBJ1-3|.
CASSYTGHLSGNTIYF
TGTGCCAGCAGTTACACGGGACACCTCTCTGGAAACACCATATATTTT
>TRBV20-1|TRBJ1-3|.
CSAPFGNTIYF
TGCAGTGCCCCCTTTGGAAACACCATATATTTT
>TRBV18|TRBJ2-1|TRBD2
CASSPPGGLGINEQFF
TGTGCCAGCTCACCACCGGGGGGACTAGGGATTAATGAGCAGTTCTTC
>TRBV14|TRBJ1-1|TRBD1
CASSQETGGTEAFF
TGTGCCAGCAGCCAAGAAACAGGGGGGACTGAAGCTTTCTTT
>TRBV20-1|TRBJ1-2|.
CSAEGLDGYTF
TGCAGTGCGGAGGGCTTAGATGGCTACACCTTC
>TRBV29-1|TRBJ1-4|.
CSVVGVATNEKLFF
TGCAGCGTTGTGGGAGTTGCAACTAATGAAAAACTGTTTTTT
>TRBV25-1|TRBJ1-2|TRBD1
CASVGQGSPYTF
TGTGCCAGTGTGGGACAGGGGAGTCCCTACACCTTC
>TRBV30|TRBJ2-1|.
CAWSRGRDEQFF
TGTGCCTGGAGTCGGGGTAGGGATGAGCAGTTCTTC
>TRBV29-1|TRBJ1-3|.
CSARELGNTIYF
TGCAGCGCGCGAGAGCTCGGAAACACCATATATTTT
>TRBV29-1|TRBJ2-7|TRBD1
CSVLDRVKAYEQYF
TGCAGCGTTTTGGACAGGGTAAAGGCCTACGAGCAGTACTTC
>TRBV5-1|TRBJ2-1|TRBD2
CASSLEGTSGRGGFF
TGCGCCAGCAGCTTGGAGGGCACTAGCGGGAGAGGGGGGTTCTTC
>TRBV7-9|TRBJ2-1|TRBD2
CASSLRLAGERPSNEQFF
TGTGCCAGCAGCTTAAGGCTAGCGGGAGAACGGCCCAGCAATGAGCAGTTCTTC
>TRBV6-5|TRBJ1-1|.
CASSIDRNTEAFF
TGTGCCAGCAGTATAGACAGGAACACTGAAGCTTTCTTT
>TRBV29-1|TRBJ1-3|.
CSVGLDGSDTIYF
TGCAGCGTTGGGCTCGACGGGTCGGACACCATATATTTT
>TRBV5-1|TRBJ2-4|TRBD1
CASSLLQGDADIQYF
TGCGCCAGCAGCCTGCTTCAGGGGGACGCAGACATTCAGTACTTC
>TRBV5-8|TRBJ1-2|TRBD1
CASSLGQGRNYGYTF
TGTGCCAGCAGCCTCGGACAGGGGCGGAACTATGGCTACACCTTC
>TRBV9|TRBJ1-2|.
CASSLAGVGYTF
TGTGCCAGCAGCCTAGCAGGGGTCGGCTACACCTTC
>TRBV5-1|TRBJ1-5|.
CASSYSGDINQPQHF
TGCGCCAGCAGCTACTCGGGAGACATCAATCAGCCCCAGCATTTT
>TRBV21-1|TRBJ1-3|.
CASSKDESSGNTIYF
TGTGCCAGCAGCAAAGACGAGAGCTCTGGAAACACCATATATTTT
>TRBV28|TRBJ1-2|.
CASTRRSYGYTF
TGTGCCAGCACTCGGCGGTCCTATGGCTACACCTTC
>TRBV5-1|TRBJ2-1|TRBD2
CASSLTTSGATYNEQFF
TGCGCCAGCAGCTTGACGACTAGCGGGGCCACCTACAATGAGCAGTTCTTC
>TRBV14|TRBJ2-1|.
CASSQRTIQFF
TGTGCCAGCAGTCAACGGACTATTCAGTTCTTC
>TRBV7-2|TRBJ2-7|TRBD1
CASSSLGQGFEQYF
TGTGCCAGCAGCTCTCTGGGACAGGGTTTCGAGCAGTACTTC
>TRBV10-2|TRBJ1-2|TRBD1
CASSRDRGLNGYTF
TGCGCCAGCAGTCGGGACAGGGGGCTGAATGGCTACACCTTC
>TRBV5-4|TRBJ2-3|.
CASSLSGTDTQYF
TGTGCCAGCAGCTTGAGCGGCACAGATACGCAGTATTTT
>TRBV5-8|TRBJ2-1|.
CASSLGTGSYNEQFF
TGTGCCAGCAGCTTGGGAACAGGGTCGTACAATGAGCAGTTCTTC
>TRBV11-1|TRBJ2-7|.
CASSLGLGYSYEQYF
TGTGCCAGCAGCTTAGGTCTAGGCTATTCCTACGAGCAGTACTTC
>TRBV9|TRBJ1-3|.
CASSVNGGARNTIYF
TGTGCCAGCAGCGTAAATGGGGGCGCGAGAAACACCATATATTTT
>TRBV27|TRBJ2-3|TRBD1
CASSPILLDRVADTQYF
TGTGCCAGCAGTCCTATCCTTTTAGACAGGGTCGCAGATACGCAGTATTTT
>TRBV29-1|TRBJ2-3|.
CSVDFRASTDTQYF
TGCAGCGTTGACTTCAGGGCGAGCACAGATACGCAGTATTTT
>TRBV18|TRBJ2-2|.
CASSRGNTGELFF
TGTGCCAGCTCGCGGGGGAACACCGGGGAGCTGTTTTTT
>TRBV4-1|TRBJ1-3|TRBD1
CASSQGTGAGNTIYF
TGCGCCAGCAGCCAGGGTACAGGGGCTGGAAACACCATATATTTT
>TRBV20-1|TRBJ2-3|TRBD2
CSAIAGVAQYF
TGCAGTGCTATAGCGGGAGTTGCGCAGTATTTT
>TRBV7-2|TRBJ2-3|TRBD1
CASSLDGTGTDTQYF
TGTGCCAGCAGCTTAGACGGGACAGGCACAGATACGCAGTATTTT
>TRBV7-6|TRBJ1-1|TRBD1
CASSLDRGLSTEAFF
TGTGCCAGCAGCTTAGACAGGGGGCTGAGCACTGAAGCTTTCTTT
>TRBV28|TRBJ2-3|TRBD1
CASSLDRGFTDTQYF
TGTGCCAGCAGTTTGGACAGGGGCTTCACAGATACGCAGTATTTT